The 31 T cell receptor beta chains below all came from one sample that was sequenced in a study of blood T cell repertoires in COVID-19. Repertoires were generated with immunoSEQ multiplex PCR, while TCRdb's copy carries only in-frame clones and drops some. The repertoire has hundreds of thousands of clones, roughly 86% of them found once; the top ten carry 2.5% to 3.5%. Material for sequencing was PBMCs or T cells enriched from blood (not recorded which). The receptors come from a woman in her 50s who had been exposed to COVID-19.

This clone has a single count. The rearrangement uses TRBV19 and TRBJ2-4; TRBD1 matches 7 bases. This CDR3 has 13 residues. Germline CDR1 is LNHDA and CDR2 is SQIVND (reference sequence). V dropped 1 base and J dropped 7; count of bases not matched to a gene: 1. The CDR3 sequence is CASSIGGQNIQYF. The CDR3 DNA follows: TGTGCCAGTAGTATAGGGGGACAGAACATTCAGTACTTC. The complete variable domain, with remaining parts taken from reference TRBV19 and TRBJ2-4, reads DGGITQSPKYLFRKEGQNVTLSCEQNLNHDAMYWYRQDPGQGLRLIYYSQIVNDFQKGDIAEGYSVSREKKESFPLTVTSAQKNPTAFYLCASSIGGQNIQYFGAGTRLSVL.

The genes are TRBV5-1 and TRBJ1-2, with 7 bases fitting TRBD1. Germline values: CDR1 SGHRS, CDR2 YFSETQ. This CDR3 contains 16 residues. J was trimmed by 2 bases and V by 5 bases; bases with no gene match: 12. CDR3 loop: CASRRTGTEINYGYTF. CDR3 bases: TGCGCCAGCAGAAGAACCGGGACAGAGATCAACTATGGCTACACCTTC.

V usage is TRBV28 and J usage is TRBJ1-4; 7 bases align to TRBD1. CDR3 length: 15 residues. From germline, CDR1 is MDHEN and CDR2 SYDVKM. Trimming took 3 bases from V and 4 from J; bases not matched to a gene: 5. The CDR3 here is CASSLGQTYNEKLFF. The CDR3 DNA sequence: TGTGCCAGCAGTTTGGGACAGACCTATAATGAAAAACTGTTTTTT.

The chain links TRBV28 to TRBJ1-6, with 7 bases fitting TRBD1. The germline gives CDR1 MDHEN, CDR2 SYDVKM. V shed 10 bases, J shed 0 bases, and the junction held 6 bases outside the gene matches. This CDR3 is 15 amino acids long. The CDR3 loop reads CATRGDSSYNSPLHF. The CDR3 region has the DNA TGTGCCACCCGCGGGGACAGCTCCTATAATTCACCCCTCCACTTT.

V is TRBV27 and J is TRBJ1-1, with TRBD1 as a possible D gene (5 bases). Trimming took off 5 bases at V and 13 bases at J, with 17 bases between the two ends. In germline, CDR1 is MNHEY, CDR2 SMNVEV (reference sequence). The CDR3 runs to 12 residues. The CDR3 protein is CASSRETGGVFF. Written as DNA, the CDR3 is TGTGCCAGCAGTCGGGAGACTGGAGGGGTTTTCTTT.

This chain joins TRBV5-5 and TRBJ1-6; possibly TRBD1 for D (5 bases). This CDR3 region has 16 residues. Germline V CDR1 and CDR2: SGHKS, YYEKEE (reference sequence). Trimming pared 1 base from V and 4 bases from J, leaving 12 bases between. CDR3: CASSLLAQAYNSPLHF. CDR3 coding DNA: TGTGCCAGCAGCTTGTTAGCACAGGCTTATAATTCACCCCTCCACTTT. The complete variable domain, with remaining parts taken from reference TRBV5-5 and TRBJ1-6, reads DAGVTQSPTHLIKTRGQQVTLRCSPISGHKSVSWYQQVLGQGPQFIFQYYEKEERGRGNFPDRFSARQFPNYSSELNVNALLLGDSALYLCASSLLAQAYNSPLHFGNGTRLTVT.

Only one count was recorded for this clone. The V gene is TRBV28, the J gene TRBJ1-2; TRBD1 matches 7 bases. Germline V gene lookup returns CDR1 MDHEN and CDR2 SYDVKM. The CDR3 spans 14 residues. Trimming cost V 3 bases and J 7 bases; bases outside gene matches: 8. CDR3 sequence (DNA): TGTGCCAGCAGTTTTTCCTACAGGGGCGGTGGCTACACCTTC. Protein sequence: CASSFSYRGGGYTF.

The CDR3 nucleotides are TGTGCCAGCAGCCAAGATCACAGCTTCTACGAGCAGTACTTC. It encodes CASSQDHSFYEQYF. This chain joins TRBV4-2 and TRBJ2-7; unclear D gene. The length of the CDR3 is 14 residues. Germline values: CDR1 LGHNA, CDR2 YNFKEQ. Trimming removed 0 bases from V and 3 bases from J, with 9 bases in between.

The V call is TRBV29-1, the J call TRBJ1-5; D remains ambiguous. This CDR3 is built from 12 residues. The ends were cut back, 1 base at V and 11 bases at J, with 12 bases in the middle. Germline loops: CDR1 SQVTM, CDR2 ANQGSEA. CDR3 in amino acids: CSVEGEWGAQHF. The DNA of the CDR3 is TGCAGCGTTGAAGGGGAGTGGGGAGCCCAGCATTTT.

The V gene is TRBV18, the J gene TRBJ1-5; 9 bases align to TRBD1. After removal of 4 bases from V and 5 bases from J, the junction contained 0 bases not matched to a gene. CDR1 KGHSH and CDR2 LQKENI come from the germline V gene. This CDR3 comprises 13 residues. The CDR3 DNA is TGTGCCAGCTCACGGGACAGGGATCAGCCCCAGCATTTT. It translates to CASSRDRDQPQHF. Combining the CDR3 with reference TRBV18 and TRBJ1-5 gives the whole variable domain NAGVMQNPRHLVRRRGQEARLRCSPMKGHSHVYWYRQLPEEGLKFMVYLQKENIIDESGMPKERFSAEFPKEGPSILRIQQVVRGDSAAYFCASSRDRDQPQHFGDGTRLSIL.

There are a few counts of this clone. The gene calls are TRBV5-8 and TRBJ1-2; D possibly corresponds to TRBD1 (6 bases). Germline V gives CDR1 SGHTS, CDR2 YDEGEE. Trimming stripped 3 bases from V and 1 base from J, with 7 bases between. The CDR3 is 13 residues long. The CDR3, as DNA: TGTGCCAGCAGCTCAGGGGTTAACTATGGCTACACCTTC. Translating gives CASSSGVNYGYTF.

In its sample, this clone was seen once. V and J are TRBV5-5 and TRBJ2-7, with a tentative D call TRBD1 (6 bases). CDR1 and CDR2 (germline): SGHKS, YYEKEE (reference sequence). This CDR3 is 16 amino acids long. V lost 0 bases, J lost 2 bases, and 15 bases lay in between. The CDR3 is CASSLERQGRPYEQYF. The DNA of the CDR3 is TGTGCCAGCAGCTTGGAGAGGCAGGGGCGACCCTACGAGCAGTACTTC.

The genes are TRBV11-2 and TRBJ1-3; D possibly corresponds to TRBD1 (6 bases). CDR3 length: 14 residues. CDR1 and CDR2 (germline): SGHAT, FQNNGV. V was cut by 6 bases and J by 0 bases, with 9 bases left in between. Here the CDR3 reads CASRQGFSGNTIYF. The CDR3 nucleotides read TGTGCCAGCAGGCAGGGGTTCTCTGGAAACACCATATATTTT.

The genes are TRBV29-1 and TRBJ1-1; the D is unclear. The ends were cut back, 1 base at V and 7 bases at J, with 10 bases in the middle. This CDR3 has 12 residues. The germline V gene encodes CDR1 SQVTM and CDR2 ANQGSEA. Here the CDR3 DNA reads TGCAGCGTTGAAGGGTACGCAGGTGAAGCTTTCTTT. It is translated as CSVEGYAGEAFF.

The genes are TRBV27 and TRBJ2-7; D remains unclear. Trimming took off 2 bases at V and 0 bases at J, with 14 bases between the two ends. Germline CDR1 and CDR2: MNHEY and SMNVEV (reference sequence). This CDR3 is built from 16 residues. The chain's CDR3 is CASSLGPGSNSYEQYF. CDR3 sequence (DNA): TGTGCCAGCAGTTTAGGCCCCGGGTCAAACTCCTACGAGCAGTACTTC.

The J gene is TRBJ2-3, the V gene TRBV28; 9 bases are a match to TRBD2. V dropped 5 bases and J dropped 8; count of bases not matched to a gene: 5. Germline CDR1 reads MDHEN; CDR2 reads SYDVKM. The CDR3 contains 13 residues. Here the CDR3 reads CASSAGGPFTQYF. CDR3 nucleotide sequence: TGTGCCAGCAGTGCGGGGGGGCCTTTTACGCAGTATTTT.

This chain links TRBV5-5 with TRBJ2-4, with D perhaps matching TRBD1 (5 bases). CDR1 and CDR2 from the germline V gene are SGHKS and YYEKEE (reference sequence). Between the trimmed V and J ends, which lost 2 bases and 3 bases, there was a span of 9 bases. The CDR3 length is 14 residues. CDR3 residues: CASSLEGDKNIQYF. The CDR3 DNA sequence: TGTGCCAGCAGCTTAGAAGGGGACAAAAACATTCAGTACTTC.

V and J are TRBV30 and TRBJ2-2; 8 bases fit TRBD1. Germline CDR1 is GTSNPN and CDR2 is SVGIG (reference sequence). This CDR3 has 15 residues. The V and J ends lost 1 base and 7 bases, in that order; junction bases with no gene match: 8. The chain's CDR3 is CAWSGAGGAGGELFF. CDR3 in DNA: TGTGCCTGGAGTGGGGCAGGGGGCGCGGGCGGGGAGCTGTTTTTT.

The chain couples TRBV7-2 to TRBJ2-7; the D gene is possibly TRBD1 (6 bases). V lost 3 bases to trimming and J lost 0 bases, with 12 bases between them. This CDR3 spans 15 amino acids. Per the germline V gene, CDR1 is SGHTA and CDR2 is FQGNSA. The CDR3 is CASSLDGQISYEQYF. CDR3 in DNA: TGTGCCAGCAGCTTGGACGGACAGATCTCCTACGAGCAGTACTTC. Variable domain in full (rest from reference TRBV7-2 and TRBJ2-7): GAGVSQSPSNKVTEKGKDVELRCDPISGHTALYWYRQSLGQGLEFLIYFQGNSAPDKSGLPSDRFSAERTGGSVSTLTIQRTQQEDSAVYLCASSLDGQISYEQYFGPGTRLTVT.

The V call is TRBV30, the J call TRBJ2-1, with TRBD2 matching over 7 bases. V lost 2 bases to trimming and J lost 3 bases; unmatched junction nucleotides: 4. Germline values: CDR1 GTSNPN, CDR2 SVGIG (reference sequence). CDR3 length: 14 residues. CDR3 protein: CAWSQGGVYNEQFF. CDR3 nucleotides: TGTGCCTGGAGTCAGGGAGGGGTCTACAATGAGCAGTTCTTC.

This clone was observed a single time. The chain recombines TRBV7-2 with TRBJ2-3, with 11 positions matching TRBD2. There are 17 residues in the CDR3. CDR1 is SGHTA, CDR2 FQGNSA, per germline. The junction had 11 bases not matched to a gene; V was cut back by 6 bases and J by 3 bases. As DNA, the CDR3 is TGTGCCAGCAGACCAAGACTAGCGGGGTCGGCGACAGATACGCAGTATTTT. Amino acids: CASRPRLAGSATDTQYF.

The chain combines TRBV2 with TRBJ2-7, with a possible D match to TRBD1 (5 bases). This CDR3 is 14 amino acids long. Trimming cost V 6 bases and J 1 base, with 13 bases left between them. Germline CDR1 reads SNHLY; CDR2 reads FYNNEI. Written as DNA, the CDR3 is TGTGCCAGCAGGGACAATGGTGTATCCTACGAGCAGTACTTC. This gives the protein CASRDNGVSYEQYF.

The rearrangement links TRBV28 to TRBJ1-2; 7 positions agree with TRBD1. Per the germline V gene, CDR1 is MDHEN and CDR2 is SYDVKM. The CDR3 has 15 residues. The V segment lost 6 bases and the J segment 0 bases; nucleotides outside the gene matches: 7. The DNA for the CDR3 is TGTGCCAGCAGACTAGCAGGGGGGCCTAACTATGGCTACACCTTC. It codes for CASRLAGGPNYGYTF.

This clone has only one observation. V is TRBV6-5 and J is TRBJ2-2; no reliable D call. The CDR3 is 12 amino acids. V was trimmed by 7 bases and J by 7 bases, leaving 10 bases between them. Germline assignment: CDR1 MNHEY and CDR2 SVGAGI. CDR3 sequence: CASTRNRGELFF. The CDR3 bases are TGTGCCAGCACGAGAAATCGCGGGGAGCTGTTTTTT.

This chain joins TRBV27 and TRBJ1-3; tentative D call: TRBD1 (6 bases). In germline, CDR1 is MNHEY, CDR2 SMNVEV (reference sequence). The CDR3 loop spans 14 amino acids. Trimming took 8 bases from V and 6 from J, leaving 17 bases between them. DNA for the CDR3: TGTGCCAGCTATAAGTGGGGGCAGGAAAACACCATATATTTT. Its translation: CASYKWGQENTIYF.

The chain is built from TRBV9 and TRBJ1-5, with 8 bases fitting TRBD1. V lost 2 bases, J lost 8 bases, and 6 bases stayed unmatched. CDR1 and CDR2 (germline): SGDLS, YYNGEE. This CDR3 has 14 residues. This chain's CDR3 is CASSVTGGGEPQHF. The CDR3 DNA follows: TGTGCCAGCAGCGTTACAGGGGGTGGAGAGCCCCAGCATTTT.

This chain uses TRBV5-8 with TRBJ2-5, with a tentative D call TRBD1 (6 bases). The CDR3 totals 15 residues. The germline gives CDR1 SGHTS, CDR2 YDEGEE. Trimming removed 2 bases from V and 4 bases from J, with 15 bases in between. In nucleotides, the CDR3 is TGTGCCAGCAGCTTTGGCAGGGGTCTCCGAGAGACCCAGTACTTC. It translates to CASSFGRGLRETQYF.

The chain is built from TRBV5-1 and TRBJ2-3; 8 bases map to TRBD2. Germline CDR1 is SGHRS and CDR2 is YFSETQ. The V and J ends lost 4 bases and 1 base, in that order; junction bases with no gene match: 8. CDR3 size: 16 residues. CDR3 in DNA: TGCGCCAGCAGCCCCTCCCCCGGGGGGGGCACAGATACGCAGTATTTT. Its protein product is CASSPSPGGGTDTQYF. The variable domain in full, with the rest retrieved from reference TRBV5-1 and TRBJ2-3, is KAGVTQTPRYLIKTRGQQVTLSCSPISGHRSVSWYQQTPGQGLQFLFEYFSETQRNKGNFPGRFSGRQFSNSRSEMNVSTLELGDSALYLCASSPSPGGGTDTQYFGPGTRLTVL.

The rearrangement uses TRBV7-9 and TRBJ1-6; 9 bases agree with TRBD1. This CDR3 region has 16 residues. Germline assignment: CDR1 SEHNR and CDR2 FQNEAQ (reference sequence). Trimming cost V 5 bases and J 9 bases; bases outside gene matches: 11. This chain's CDR3 is CASSLRGQGGSSPLHF. CDR3 coding DNA: TGTGCCAGCAGCCTTAGGGGACAGGGCGGGAGTTCACCCCTCCACTTT.

The chain is built from TRBV6-2 or TRBV6-3 and TRBJ2-3; TRBD2 agrees at 14 bases. CDR3 length equals 18 residues. CDR1 MNHEY and CDR2 SVGEGT come from the germline V gene. V shed 4 bases, J shed 3 bases, and the junction held 9 bases outside the gene matches. CDR3 bases: TGTGCCAGCAGTTTTGGACTAGCGGGGGGACCCCGGACAGATACGCAGTATTTT. Its protein is CASSFGLAGGPRTDTQYF.

About this clone itself: Distinct nucleotide sequences in the sample also encode this CDR3. CDR3 nucleotide sequence: TGTGCCAGCAGCTTAGTGAGGGCGGGAGATACGCAGTATTTT. It encodes CASSLVRAGDTQYF. The genes are TRBV7-2 and TRBJ2-3, with D perhaps matching TRBD2 (5 bases). V dropped 1 base and J dropped 5 bases, with 10 bases sitting between them. This CDR3 is built from 14 residues. Germline values: CDR1 SGHTA, CDR2 FQGNSA.